The 22 T cell receptor beta chains given below trace back to one sample, sequenced in a study of blood T cell repertoires in COVID-19 (dated by TCRdb to the early 2020s). Libraries were prepared through the immunoSEQ multiplex PCR assay. Here the immuneACCESS table is served through TCRdb, limited to in-frame sequences with V and J called. Missing clones are a known gap in these copies; in checked studies unresolved V genes cover under half, and the rest lacks a known reason. The sample has fewer than 85,000 clones on record, under 80% of them singletons. Less than 20% of the sample belongs to the ten largest clones. Sequencing used peripheral blood. These receptors originate from a woman older than 75 with active or convalescent COVID-19.

The CDR3 loop is CASSPRGTGSAEAFF. CDR3 nucleotides: TGTGCCAGCAGTCCTAGGGGGACAGGGAGCGCTGAAGCTTTCTTT. The J gene is TRBJ1-1, the V gene TRBV2; 9 positions agree with TRBD1. Germline V CDR1 and CDR2: SNHLY, FYNNEI. There are 15 residues in the CDR3. V lost 5 bases to trimming and J lost 6 bases; unmatched junction nucleotides: 10. Based on the CDR3 plus reference TRBV2 and TRBJ1-1, the full variable domain is EPEVTQTPSHQVTQMGQEVILRCVPISNHLYFYWYRQILGQKVEFLVSFYNNEISEKSEIFDDQFSVERPDGSNFTLKIRSTKLEDSAMYFCASSPRGTGSAEAFFGQGTRLTVV.

V gene TRBV6-5 combines with J gene TRBJ1-2; the match to TRBD1 covers 7 bases. V lost 2 bases to trimming and J lost 0 bases; unmatched junction nucleotides: 6. This CDR3 is 16 amino acids long. The germline V gene has CDR1 MNHEY and CDR2 SVGAGI. The CDR3 DNA is TGTGCCAGCAGTTACCAACAGGGGAACCCTAACTATGGCTACACCTTC. The encoded protein is CASSYQQGNPNYGYTF.

The chain uses TRBV30 and TRBJ1-1; a possible D gene is TRBD1 (6 bases). This CDR3 is built from 13 residues. The V end was cut by 5 bases, the J end by 4 bases, with 14 bases between. Germline values: CDR1 GTSNPN, CDR2 SVGIG (reference sequence). CDR3 protein: CAWGGGGGTEAFF. DNA for the CDR3: TGTGCCTGGGGAGGGGGTGGAGGCACTGAAGCTTTCTTT.

This clone was seen a single time. The chain carries TRBV4-1 and TRBJ1-1; D might be TRBD1 (5 bases). The V end was cut by 2 bases, the J end by 2 bases, with 9 bases between. The germline V gene encodes CDR1 MGHRA and CDR2 YSYEKL. CDR3 length: 14 residues. CDR3 nucleotides: TGCGCCAGCAGCCAAAACGACAGAAACACTGAAGCTTTCTTT. It yields the protein CASSQNDRNTEAFF.

This chain links TRBV4-3 with TRBJ2-6; a weak D match, TRBD2 (5 bases). The CDR3 contains 16 residues. In germline, CDR1 is LGHNA, CDR2 YSLEER. Deletions cut 3 bases from V and 0 bases from J, with 9 bases between. The CDR3 loop reads CASSQGGSSGANVLTF. The CDR3 bases are TGCGCCAGCAGCCAGGGTGGGAGCTCTGGGGCCAACGTCCTGACTTTC.

This chain connects TRBV29-1 to TRBJ1-1; 8 bases are a match to TRBD1. The CDR3 loop spans 14 amino acids. The germline V gene has CDR1 SQVTM and CDR2 ANQGSEA. V shed 6 bases and J 1 base; nucleotides not matched to a gene: 7. CDR3 residues: CSVRQGIGNTEAFF. CDR3 nucleotides: TGCAGCGTAAGACAGGGGATTGGGAACACTGAAGCTTTCTTT.

The chain links TRBV29-1 to TRBJ2-5, with 9 bases identical to TRBD2. This CDR3 is built from 14 residues. The ends lost 3 bases at V and 5 bases at J; junction bases unmatched: 7. Germline assignment: CDR1 SQVTM and CDR2 ANQGSEA. In DNA form, the CDR3 reads TGCAGCGTTGACGAAGCGGGGGGCGGGGAGACCCAGTACTTC. Translating gives CSVDEAGGGETQYF.

The table lists this clone with a few counts. Other nucleotide sequences from this sample produce the same CDR3. CDR3 residues: CASSSAGGNQPQHF. The CDR3 DNA follows: TGTGCCAGCAGTTCTGCGGGGGGCAATCAGCCCCAGCATTTT. The V call is TRBV5-5, the J call TRBJ1-5, with D maybe TRBD1 (5 bases). The CDR3 length is 14 residues. The V gene's germline CDR1 is SGHKS and CDR2 YYEKEE (reference sequence). The V end was cut by 5 bases, the J end by 2 bases, with 11 bases between. Based on the CDR3 plus reference TRBV5-5 and TRBJ1-5, the full variable domain is DAGVTQSPTHLIKTRGQQVTLRCSPISGHKSVSWYQQVLGQGPQFIFQYYEKEERGRGNFPDRFSARQFPNYSSELNVNALLLGDSALYLCASSSAGGNQPQHFGDGTRLSIL.

This clone was observed many times. This chain uses TRBV28 with TRBJ2-5, with a possible D match to TRBD2 (6 bases). The CDR3 runs 14 residues. Germline-derived CDR1 and CDR2 are MDHEN and SYDVKM. Trimming removed 11 bases from V and 4 bases from J, with 20 bases in between. The CDR3 reads CAGSTTRAAETQYF. In DNA form, the CDR3 reads TGTGCCGGATCAACGACTAGAGCGGCAGAGACCCAGTACTTC.

The rearrangement links TRBV11-2 to TRBJ2-2; maybe TRBD1 (6 bases). V was pared by 8 bases and J by 3 bases, with 13 bases between. This CDR3 contains 14 residues. Germline V gene data show CDR1 as SGHAT and CDR2 as FQNNGV. The CDR3 sequence: CASDRTAHTGELFF. The CDR3 bases are TGTGCCAGCGACAGGACAGCTCACACCGGGGAGCTGTTTTTT.

The rearrangement links TRBV5-1 to TRBJ1-4; D unresolved. Germline CDR1 is SGHRS and CDR2 is YFSETQ. Trimming took 3 bases from V and 5 from J, leaving 17 bases between them. The CDR3 extends over 16 amino acids. The CDR3 protein is CASSSGLGQQNEKLFF. Here the CDR3 DNA reads TGCGCCAGCAGCTCCGGCCTGGGCCAACAAAATGAAAAACTGTTTTTT.

The V gene is TRBV29-1, the J gene TRBJ1-1; perhaps TRBD1 as D (6 bases). CDR1 and CDR2 (germline): SQVTM, ANQGSEA. The ends were cut back, 5 bases at V and 8 bases at J, with 15 bases in the middle. The CDR3 totals 12 residues. CDR3 in DNA: TGCAGCGTTCTACGGACAGAGAGAGAAGCTTTCTTT. Protein sequence: CSVLRTEREAFF.

This clone was recorded only once. The rearrangement links TRBV15 to TRBJ2-7; D is unresolved. Trimming removed 2 bases at V and 7 bases at J, with 12 bases between. This CDR3 is built from 13 residues. Germline values: CDR1 LNHNV, CDR2 YYDKDF (reference sequence). CDR3 sequence reads: CATSRSLTEEQYF. Written as DNA, the CDR3 is TGTGCCACCAGCAGATCCCTCACTGAGGAGCAGTACTTC.

This clone was observed a few times. V usage is TRBV6-5 and J usage is TRBJ1-4; tentative D call: TRBD1 (5 bases). The CDR3 contains 15 residues. The V gene lost 6 bases and the J gene lost 6 bases, with 17 bases spanning the gap. Germline V CDR1 and CDR2: MNHEY, SVGAGI. Written as DNA, the CDR3 is TGTGCCAGCAGCCGCAGTGGGGGGACCGATGAAAAACTGTTTTTT. Translated: CASSRSGGTDEKLFF.

V gene TRBV9 combines with J gene TRBJ2-3, with D tentatively TRBD1 (5 bases). The CDR3 contains 14 residues. V was clipped by 2 bases and J by 1 base, with 8 bases between them. CDR1 is SGDLS, CDR2 YYNGEE, per germline. CDR3 in amino acids: CASSVKGRTDTQYF. CDR3 coding DNA: TGTGCCAGCAGCGTGAAGGGGCGCACAGATACGCAGTATTTT.

The rearrangement joins TRBV2 to TRBJ2-1; D perhaps matches TRBD2 (6 bases). The CDR3 covers 11 residues. Trimming removed 8 bases at V and 15 bases at J, with 17 bases between. CDR1 is SNHLY and CDR2 is FYNNEI in the germline V gene. The CDR3 sequence is CASGVRDLLFF. In DNA, the CDR3 is TGTGCCAGCGGGGTTCGGGACTTGCTGTTCTTC.

The rearrangement links TRBV2 to TRBJ1-5; a weak D match, TRBD1 (5 bases). CDR1 is SNHLY, CDR2 FYNNEI, per germline. The CDR3 is 12 residues long. V lost 7 bases and J lost 3, with 7 bases in between. The CDR3 spells CASKDNNQPQHF. In DNA form, the CDR3 reads TGTGCCAGCAAGGACAACAATCAGCCCCAGCATTTT.

This chain connects TRBV6-5 to TRBJ1-2, with 8 bases fitting TRBD1. J gave up 0 bases and V 6 bases, and 6 bases lay outside the gene matches. Germline assignment: CDR1 MNHEY and CDR2 SVGAGI. There are 15 residues in the CDR3. This chain's CDR3 is CASRIQGESNYGYTF. CDR3 bases: TGTGCCAGCAGAATACAGGGGGAGTCTAACTATGGCTACACCTTC.

The chain is built from TRBV10-3 and TRBJ1-6; D gene uncertain. The CDR3 contains 14 residues. CDR1 and CDR2 (germline): ENHRY, SYGVKD. V was trimmed by 3 bases and J by 5 bases, leaving 8 bases between them. The CDR3 protein is CAISDATDNSPLHF. CDR3 coding DNA: TGTGCCATCAGTGATGCCACTGATAATTCACCCCTCCACTTT.

This chain connects TRBV5-4 to TRBJ2-3; TRBD1 agrees at 9 bases. CDR3 length equals 14 residues. The junction had 2 bases not matched to a gene; V was cut back by 3 bases and J by 3 bases. Germline assignment: CDR1 SGHNT and CDR2 YYREEE (reference sequence). The CDR3 here is CASSWDRATDTQYF. The CDR3 region has the DNA TGTGCCAGCAGCTGGGACAGGGCTACAGATACGCAGTATTTT.

The rearrangement links TRBV5-1 to TRBJ1-1, with 7 bases aligning to TRBD1. The germline gives CDR1 SGHRS, CDR2 YFSETQ. This CDR3 has 14 residues. V gave up 5 bases and J gave up 4 bases; unmatched junction bases: 8. The CDR3 spells CASSLNRGSTEAFF. CDR3 DNA sequence: TGCGCCAGCAGTCTCAACAGGGGAAGCACTGAAGCTTTCTTT. Looking up the rest from reference TRBV5-1 and TRBJ1-1 gives the full variable domain: KAGVTQTPRYLIKTRGQQVTLSCSPISGHRSVSWYQQTPGQGLQFLFEYFSETQRNKGNFPGRFSGRQFSNSRSEMNVSTLELGDSALYLCASSLNRGSTEAFFGQGTRLTVV.

This clone was observed once. The CDR3 sequence is CASSSTGGYGYTF. Written as DNA, the CDR3 is TGTGCCAGCAGTTCGACAGGAGGATATGGCTACACCTTC. The chain links TRBV7-9 to TRBJ1-2; a possible D gene is TRBD1 (6 bases). Per germline, CDR1 SEHNR and CDR2 FQNEAQ (reference sequence). The CDR3 totals 13 residues. V was clipped by 6 bases and J by 5 bases, with 13 bases between them.